Listed below are T cell receptor beta chains from one sample, sequenced in a study of blood T cells in healthy people across ages. TCRdb independently ran MiXCR on the 5' RACE reads; one entry per CDR3 protein. The sample consists of over a million distinct CDR3 sequences, roughly 45% of them appearing once. Material for sequencing was blood. These receptors were collected from a woman in her sixties or seventies in good health. Each CDR3 is given with its conserved first and last residue. D genes are given only for firm matches.

j_gene | v_gene | d_gene | CDR3aa
TRBJ2-5 | TRBV7-2 | TRBD1 | CASSYPGQGEGQYF
TRBJ2-7 | TRBV6-1 | NA | CASSEVLLVEQYF
TRBJ1-6 | TRBV20-1 | TRBD1 | CSAPESSQGVLHF
TRBJ2-7 | TRBV20-1 | NA | CSGGGTFGRGFYEQYF
TRBJ2-5 | TRBV27 | TRBD2 | CASTKIAGGKTQYF
TRBJ1-5 | TRBV4-2 | TRBD1 | CASSKTGGLSNQPQHF
TRBJ1-3 | TRBV23-1 | NA | CASSPRTAISLDDTIYF
TRBJ1-1 | TRBV19 | NA | CASSMERIHTEAFF
TRBJ2-3 | TRBV11-2 | NA | CASSFGGIHTDTQYF
TRBJ2-7 | TRBV2 | NA | CASEEYEQYF
TRBJ2-1 | TRBV20-1 | TRBD2 | CSAEGLAGGYYNEQFF
TRBJ2-1 | TRBV12-3/TRBV12-4 | TRBD2 | CASSLGPTSGVYEQFF
TRBJ2-5 | TRBV7-8 | TRBD1 | CASSPVSRDRYQETQYF
TRBJ2-7 | TRBV25-1 | TRBD2 | CASSEFLAGNDEQYF
TRBJ2-5 | TRBV30 | NA | CAWTLQGGLETQYF
TRBJ2-1 | TRBV7-2 | TRBD2 | CASSIAGRRGDEQFF
TRBJ2-5 | TRBV7-2 | TRBD2 | CASSLSGGQETQYF
TRBJ2-1 | TRBV7-9 | TRBD2 | CASGITRTSGGVYNEQFF